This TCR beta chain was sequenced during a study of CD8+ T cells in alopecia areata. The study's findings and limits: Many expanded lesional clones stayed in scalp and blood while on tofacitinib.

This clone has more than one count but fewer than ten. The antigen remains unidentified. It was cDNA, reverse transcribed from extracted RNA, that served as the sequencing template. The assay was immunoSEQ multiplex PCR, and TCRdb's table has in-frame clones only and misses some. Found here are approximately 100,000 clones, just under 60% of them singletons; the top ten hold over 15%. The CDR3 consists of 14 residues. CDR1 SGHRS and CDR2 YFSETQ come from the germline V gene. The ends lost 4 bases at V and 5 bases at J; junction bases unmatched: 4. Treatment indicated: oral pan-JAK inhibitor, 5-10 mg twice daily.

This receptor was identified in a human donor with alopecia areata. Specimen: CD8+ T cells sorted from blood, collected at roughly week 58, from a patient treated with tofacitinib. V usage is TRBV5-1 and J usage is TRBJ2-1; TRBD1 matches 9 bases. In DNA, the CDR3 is TGCGCCAGCAGCGGGGGACAGGGTGACAATGAGCAGTTCTTC. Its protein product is CASSGGQGDNEQFF.